A single sample gave rise to the 14 T cell receptor beta chains below, sequenced in a study of CXCR3-negative and CXCR3-positive naive CD8 T cells. The libraries of TRB cDNA were constructed through 5' RACE using UMI labels. TCRdb re-called the 5' RACE reads and catalogs CDR3 proteins one per entry, DNA excluded. This sample's clone table lists about 82,000 distinct CDR3 sequences. The sequencing input was naive CXCR3- CD8+ T cells from blood. Subset specified: CD45RO-CCR7+CD27+CD95- naive CD8+ T cells lacking CXCR3 (TNR3-). These receptors were collected from a human donor in good health. Some clones in this sample may be carry-over from other donors' samples.

V gene TRBV10-3 combines with J gene TRBJ1-2; no DNA is available, so the TRBD1 call from TCRdb remains unchecked. Germline lookup yields CDR1 ENHRY and CDR2 SYGVKD. The CDR3 runs 13 residues. The CDR3 protein is CAISDRAGDGYTF.

The chain employs TRBV29-1 and TRBJ1-1; TCRdb indicates TRBD1, and absent DNA this call remains unverified. This CDR3 has 13 amino acids. From germline, CDR1 is SQVTM and CDR2 ANQGSEA. CDR3 sequence: CSVAPAGEFQAFF.

The chain uses TRBV10-3 and TRBJ2-3; TCRdb reports TRBD2, a call that lacks DNA to check it against. The CDR3 has 13 residues. The V gene's germline CDR1 is ENHRY and CDR2 SYGVKD. The CDR3 loop reads CAISESRGSPQYF.

The J gene is TRBJ2-3, the V gene TRBV2; TCRdb reports TRBD1, a call that lacks DNA to check it against. The V gene's germline CDR1 is SNHLY and CDR2 FYNNEI. The CDR3 is made up of 16 amino acids. The chain's CDR3 is CASTPDRGSSTDTQYF.

The rearrangement uses TRBV28 and TRBJ1-2; TCRdb selects TRBD1, and the lack of DNA leaves this call unchecked. The CDR3 consists of 15 residues. Germline CDR1 MDHEN, CDR2 SYDVKM. The CDR3 spells CASSRIPGQGRGYTF.

This sequence joins TRBV29-1 and TRBJ2-1. Per the germline V gene, CDR1 is SQVTM and CDR2 is ANQGSEA. The CDR3 covers 11 residues. The CDR3 sequence: CSVVGGNEQFF.

This chain connects TRBV4-2 to TRBJ2-7; the D gene TCRdb calls, TRBD1, cannot be checked with no DNA. The CDR3 is made up of 14 amino acids. CDR1 is LGHNA and CDR2 is YNFKEQ in the germline V gene. CDR3 protein: CASSQGTLSYEQYF.

The chain is built from TRBV29-1 and TRBJ2-1; TCRdb's D gene call, TRBD2, goes unchecked for lack of DNA. The CDR3 has 15 residues. Germline V gene sequence: CDR1 SQVTM, CDR2 ANQGSEA. The CDR3 here is CSVLAVGERNNEQFF.

The chain uses TRBV20-1 and TRBJ1-5; TCRdb indicates TRBD1, and absent DNA this call remains unverified. This CDR3 region has 12 residues. CDR1 is DFQATT and CDR2 is SNEGSKA in the germline V gene (reference sequence). CDR3: CSASQGSEPQHF.

V and J are TRBV27 and TRBJ2-7; no DNA is available, so the TRBD1 call from TCRdb remains unchecked. This CDR3 has 12 residues. Germline assignment: CDR1 MNHEY and CDR2 SMNVEV (reference sequence). The CDR3 sequence: CASSPGAGEQYF.

This chain connects TRBV20-1 to TRBJ2-7; the TCRdb D gene call, TRBD2, has no DNA to confirm it. This CDR3 has 14 amino acids. The germline V gene encodes CDR1 DFQATT and CDR2 SNEGSKA (reference sequence). CDR3: CSAFNPGLAYEQYF.

This rearrangement joins TRBV9 to TRBJ2-1. This CDR3 is 13 amino acids long. CDR1 is SGDLS, CDR2 YYNGEE, per germline. The CDR3 here is CASSVGGTDEQFF. The variable domain in full, completed from reference TRBV9 and TRBJ2-1, reads DSGVTQTPKHLITATGQRVTLRCSPRSGDLSVYWYQQSLDQGLQFLIQYYNGEERAKGNILERFSAQQFPDLHSELNLSSLELGDSALYFCASSVGGTDEQFFGPGTRLTVL.

The chain uses TRBV28 and TRBJ1-1; TCRdb's D gene call, TRBD1, goes unchecked for lack of DNA. The CDR3 is 16 residues long. Germline assignment: CDR1 MDHEN and CDR2 SYDVKM. The CDR3: CASSLPRTGGYTEAFF.

This chain joins TRBV6-5 and TRBJ2-2; TCRdb outputs TRBD1, but without DNA this stays unchecked. The CDR3 has 17 amino acids. CDR1 is MNHEY and CDR2 is SVGAGI in the germline V gene. The CDR3 loop reads CASSYSPMGTGTGELFF.